This passage covers 31 T cell receptor beta chains from one sample sequenced in a study of blood T cell repertoires in COVID-19. The protocol was immunoSEQ multiplex PCR, while the TCRdb copy is restricted to in-frame clones and leaves out a portion. The repertoire holds more than 400,000 clones, around 87% seen once, with 0.7% in the top ten. The specimen sequenced was PBMCs or T cells enriched from blood (not recorded which). Every receptor here comes from a woman between 18 and 29 years old who had recovered from COVID-19.

This chain connects TRBV2 to TRBJ2-5; 7 nucleotides line up with TRBD2. The V gene's germline CDR1 is SNHLY and CDR2 FYNNEI. The CDR3 extends over 15 amino acids. With V trimmed by 7 bases and J by 1 base, 9 bases remained unmatched. The CDR3 nucleotides read TGTGCCAGCATGGGTCAGCGGGGCCTCCAAGAGACCCAGTACTTC. Translating it yields CASMGQRGLQETQYF.

CDR3 nucleotides: TGTGCCAGTAGAGAACAGGGGGCCAGCCGAGAGACCCAGTACTTC. Translating it yields CASREQGASRETQYF. The V call is TRBV19, the J call TRBJ2-5, with TRBD1 identical over 9 bases. Germline-derived CDR1 and CDR2 are LNHDA and SQIVND (reference sequence). V lost 6 bases and J lost 4; bases outside the gene matches: 9. The length of the CDR3 is 15 residues.

The rearrangement links TRBV7-8 to TRBJ1-1, with D tentatively TRBD1 (6 bases). Germline V gene sequence: CDR1 SGHVS, CDR2 FQNEAQ. Trimming removed 3 bases at V and 4 bases at J, with 12 bases between. The CDR3 is 14 residues long. CDR3 loop: CASSFGGGGTEAFF. CDR3 in DNA: TGTGCCAGCAGCTTTGGTGGGGGCGGCACTGAAGCTTTCTTT.

The CDR3 DNA sequence: TGTGCCAGCAGCTTAGTAGGAGGGTACACCGGGGAGCTGTTTTTT. It is translated as CASSLVGGYTGELFF. The J gene is TRBJ2-2, the V gene TRBV7-9; TRBD2 is a possible D gene (6 bases). V lost 1 base and J 3 bases, leaving 9 bases between the germline ends. From germline, CDR1 is SEHNR and CDR2 FQNEAQ (reference sequence). The CDR3 extends over 15 amino acids. Based on the CDR3 plus reference TRBV7-9 and TRBJ2-2, the full variable domain is DTGVSQNPRHKITKRGQNVTFRCDPISEHNRLYWYRQTLGQGPEFLTYFQNEAQLEKSRLLSDRFSAERPKGSFSTLEIQRTEQGDSAMYLCASSLVGGYTGELFFGEGSRLTVL.

The genes are TRBV5-1 and TRBJ1-1; D is perhaps TRBD1 (5 bases). The CDR3 is 13 amino acids. V was shortened by 7 bases and J by 5 bases, with 15 bases between the two germline ends. CDR1 and CDR2 (germline): SGHRS, YFSETQ. CDR3 DNA: TGCGCCAGCGCGGGGGGACGAGGAACTGAAGCTTTCTTT. Translation gives CASAGGRGTEAFF. The full variable domain, its missing parts supplied by reference TRBV5-1 and TRBJ1-1, is KAGVTQTPRYLIKTRGQQVTLSCSPISGHRSVSWYQQTPGQGLQFLFEYFSETQRNKGNFPGRFSGRQFSNSRSEMNVSTLELGDSALYLCASAGGRGTEAFFGQGTRLTVV.

CDR3 residues: CASSYKGRSGGLTDTQYF. The CDR3 DNA reads TGTGCCAGCAGTTACAAGGGGAGGAGCGGGGGCCTTACAGATACGCAGTATTTT. The J gene is TRBJ2-3, the V gene TRBV27, with TRBD2 matching 8 bases. The germline CDR1 and CDR2 sequences are MNHEY and SMNVEV (reference sequence). The CDR3 length is 18 residues. With V trimmed by 4 bases and J by 3 bases, 15 bases remained unmatched.

The CDR3 DNA reads TGTGCCAGCAGCGATGGGACAGGGACCGATGAGCAGTTCTTC. Its protein product is CASSDGTGTDEQFF. The rearrangement links TRBV5-6 to TRBJ2-1; TRBD1 matches at 9 bases. V lost 4 bases and J lost 8; bases outside the gene matches: 7. CDR1 is SGHDT, CDR2 YYEEEE, per germline. CDR3 length: 14 residues.

This clone has a handful of counts. This chain links TRBV2 with TRBJ1-2; D is uncertain. CDR1 is SNHLY and CDR2 is FYNNEI in the germline V gene. The CDR3 totals 11 residues. V lost 3 bases and J lost 4, with 3 bases in between. The CDR3 loop reads CASSESYGYTF. The CDR3 DNA is TGTGCCAGCAGTGAGAGCTATGGCTACACCTTC.

This clone came up once. The chain is built from TRBV9 and TRBJ2-1, with D perhaps TRBD2 (7 bases). V lost 3 bases, J lost 12 bases, and 37 bases lay in between. Looked up from germline, CDR1 is SGDLS and CDR2 is YYNGEE. The CDR3 has 20 amino acids. The CDR3: CASSANPVGGEYPGYNWQFF. CDR3 DNA sequence: TGTGCCAGCAGCGCCAATCCCGTAGGGGGGGAATATCCGGGGTACAATTGGCAGTTCTTC.

The chain joins TRBV30 to TRBJ1-4; tentatively, D is TRBD1 (5 bases). Germline-derived CDR1 and CDR2 are GTSNPN and SVGIG (reference sequence). CDR3 length: 14 amino acids. V gave up 5 bases and J gave up 6 bases, with 16 bases separating them. The CDR3 sequence: CAWLDTRFDEKLFF. The CDR3 DNA sequence: TGTGCCTGGCTGGACACCAGGTTTGATGAAAAACTGTTTTTT.

V gene TRBV7-2 combines with J gene TRBJ2-1; possibly TRBD2 for D (5 bases). The CDR3 loop spans 9 amino acids. Germline CDR1 reads SGHTA; CDR2 reads FQGNSA. The V end was cut by 8 bases, the J end by 12 bases, with 8 bases between. Here the CDR3 reads CASGRGQFF. CDR3 sequence (DNA): TGTGCCAGCGGCCGGGGGCAGTTCTTC.

V usage is TRBV5-6 and J usage is TRBJ1-6, with 8 nucleotides matching TRBD1. Per germline, CDR1 SGHDT and CDR2 YYEEEE. V was clipped by 4 bases and J by 4 bases; unmatched bases: 4. CDR3 length: 15 residues. The CDR3 loop reads CASSRRQGYNSPLHF. The CDR3, as DNA: TGTGCCAGCAGCCGGAGACAGGGGTATAATTCACCCCTCCACTTT.

This chain links TRBV30 with TRBJ2-3, with a possible D match to TRBD2 (6 bases). Trimming took off 5 bases at V and 2 bases at J, with 14 bases between the two ends. CDR1 and CDR2 (germline): GTSNPN, SVGIG (reference sequence). The CDR3 length is 14 residues. The chain's CDR3 is CAWGLARYTDTQYF. CDR3 DNA: TGTGCCTGGGGCCTAGCGAGATACACAGATACGCAGTATTTT.

The CDR3 loop is CASSLTGLAGGLVDFTDTQYF. The DNA of the CDR3 is TGTGCCAGCAGTCTGACGGGACTAGCGGGGGGTCTAGTCGATTTTACAGATACGCAGTATTTT. The J gene is TRBJ2-3, the V gene TRBV2; TRBD2 matches at 15 bases. The junction had 18 bases not matched to a gene; V was cut back by 5 bases and J by 3 bases. This CDR3 contains 21 residues. Germline CDR1 reads SNHLY; CDR2 reads FYNNEI.

This chain's CDR3 is CASSPPPSAGANTEAFF. The CDR3 DNA sequence: TGCGCCAGCAGTCCACCCCCCTCGGCAGGGGCAAACACTGAAGCTTTCTTT. This chain links TRBV23-1 with TRBJ1-1; maybe TRBD1 (6 bases). TRBV23-1 is flagged as an ORF with uncertain function. The germline V and J ends were trimmed by 4 bases and 2 bases, with 20 bases remaining between them. The CDR3 runs 17 residues.

This clone came up a few times. The rearrangement joins TRBV3-1 (or the pseudogene TRBV3-2) to TRBJ1-1; D may be TRBD1 (5 bases). V lost 2 bases and J 3 bases, leaving 7 bases between the germline ends. The CDR3 has 13 amino acids. Germline CDR1 and CDR2: LGHDT and YNNKEL (reference sequence). The CDR3 here is CASSQFRDTEAFF. CDR3 nucleotide sequence: TGTGCCAGCAGCCAATTCAGGGACACTGAAGCTTTCTTT.

The chain has TRBV3-1 (or the pseudogene TRBV3-2) and TRBJ1-2, with D perhaps TRBD1 (6 bases). This CDR3 comprises 14 residues. CDR1 LGHDT and CDR2 YNNKEL come from the germline V gene (reference sequence). Deletions cut 3 bases from V and 7 bases from J, with 15 bases between. In nucleotides, the CDR3 is TGTGCCAGCAGCCATTTGTCGACAGGATCTGGCTACACCTTC. It codes for CASSHLSTGSGYTF.

This chain connects TRBV18 to TRBJ1-3, with 8 bases fitting TRBD1. J lost 0 bases, V lost 5 bases, and 3 bases had no gene match. The germline CDR1 and CDR2 sequences are KGHSH and LQKENI. This CDR3 is built from 15 residues. The chain's CDR3 is CASSKDRVSGNTIYF. Here the CDR3 DNA reads TGTGCCAGCTCAAAGGACAGGGTCTCTGGAAACACCATATATTTT. Supplemented by reference TRBV18 and TRBJ1-3, the full variable domain reads NAGVMQNPRHLVRRRGQEARLRCSPMKGHSHVYWYRQLPEEGLKFMVYLQKENIIDESGMPKERFSAEFPKEGPSILRIQQVVRGDSAAYFCASSKDRVSGNTIYFGEGSWLTVV.

The V call is TRBV9, the J call TRBJ2-7, with D tentatively TRBD1 (6 bases). The CDR3 is 13 amino acids. CDR1 is SGDLS and CDR2 is YYNGEE in the germline V gene. V shed 1 base and J shed 6 bases, with 11 bases lying between them. CDR3 sequence: CASSVTWTAEQYF. The CDR3 DNA follows: TGTGCCAGCAGCGTAACCTGGACAGCCGAGCAGTACTTC. Variable domain in full (rest from reference TRBV9 and TRBJ2-7): DSGVTQTPKHLITATGQRVTLRCSPRSGDLSVYWYQQSLDQGLQFLIQYYNGEERAKGNILERFSAQQFPDLHSELNLSSLELGDSALYFCASSVTWTAEQYFGPGTRLTVT.

This rearrangement joins TRBV6-1 to TRBJ2-7; perhaps TRBD1 as D (6 bases). This CDR3 region has 15 residues. Trimming removed 0 bases from V and 5 bases from J, with 14 bases in between. CDR1 is MNHNS and CDR2 is SASEGT in the germline V gene. CDR3 bases: TGTGCCAGCAGTGAAGCCGAGGACAGTGGGGACGAGCAGTACTTC. Translation gives CASSEAEDSGDEQYF.

The chain uses TRBV5-4 and TRBJ2-3; 7 bases map to TRBD2. V lost 6 bases to trimming and J lost 1 base; unmatched junction nucleotides: 11. The CDR3 is 16 residues long. CDR1 and CDR2 from the germline V gene are SGHNT and YYREEE (reference sequence). The CDR3 loop reads CASTVWGGRGTDTQYF. CDR3 bases: TGTGCCAGCACCGTATGGGGGGGGAGGGGCACAGATACGCAGTATTTT.

This sequence joins TRBV19 and TRBJ2-1, with TRBD2 matching 11 bases. With V trimmed by 7 bases and J by 5 bases, 4 bases remained unmatched. Germline V gene data show CDR1 as LNHDA and CDR2 as SQIVND (reference sequence). CDR3 length: 14 residues. The chain's CDR3 is CASTPSGGHNEQFF. As DNA, the CDR3 is TGTGCCAGTACCCCTAGCGGGGGGCACAATGAGCAGTTCTTC.

The rearrangement joins TRBV15 to TRBJ2-5; D ambiguous. In germline, CDR1 is LNHNV, CDR2 YYDKDF (reference sequence). The CDR3 is made up of 12 amino acids. V was trimmed by 3 bases and J by 1 base, leaving 3 bases between them. CDR3 protein: CATSRSQETQYF. Written as DNA, the CDR3 is TGTGCCACCAGCAGGAGCCAAGAGACCCAGTACTTC.

The chain uses TRBV5-4 and TRBJ2-5; 7 nucleotides agree with TRBD2. Germline CDR1 and CDR2: SGHNT and YYREEE (reference sequence). Trimming cost V 1 base and J 6 bases; bases outside gene matches: 6. The CDR3 has 14 amino acids. Written as DNA, the CDR3 is TGTGCCAGCAGCTTGTTTCAGGGAGGGCAGACCCAGTACTTC. Translation: CASSLFQGGQTQYF. Using reference TRBV5-4 and TRBJ2-5 for the parts outside the CDR3, the full variable domain is ETGVTQSPTHLIKTRGQQVTLRCSSQSGHNTVSWYQQALGQGPQFIFQYYREEENGRGNFPPRFSGLQFPNYSSELNVNALELDDSALYLCASSLFQGGQTQYFGPGTRLLVL.

In this sample, this clone turned up a few times. The rearrangement uses TRBV11-2 and TRBJ1-6; 7 positions match TRBD1. The CDR3 is made up of 15 amino acids. Germline V gene lookup returns CDR1 SGHAT and CDR2 FQNNGV. The V gene end was trimmed by 3 bases and the J gene end by 7 bases; junction bases not matched to a gene: 6. CDR3 nucleotide sequence: TGTGCCAGCAGCTTTTTACAGGGGAAAAATTCACCCCTCCACTTT. Its translation: CASSFLQGKNSPLHF.

This chain uses TRBV3-1 (or the pseudogene TRBV3-2) with TRBJ1-1, with TRBD1 as a possible D gene (5 bases). This CDR3 is 14 amino acids long. CDR1 and CDR2 from the germline V gene are LGHDT and YNNKEL (reference sequence). The V end lost 5 bases, the J end lost 7 bases, and 17 bases lay between the germline ends. The CDR3 nucleotides read TGTGCCAGCAGCTATACAGGCGTGGCGGTTGAAGCTTTCTTT. Amino acid sequence: CASSYTGVAVEAFF.

With respect to this clone: Other DNA sequences in the sample encode the same CDR3. V is TRBV19 and J is TRBJ2-2, with a tentative D call TRBD2 (6 bases). Germline V CDR1 and CDR2: LNHDA, SQIVND (reference sequence). The ends were cut back, 0 bases at V and 5 bases at J, with 7 bases in the middle. The CDR3 runs 14 residues. The CDR3 region is CASSIDRGTGELFF. CDR3 nucleotide sequence: TGTGCCAGTAGTATAGATCGGGGGACCGGGGAGCTGTTTTTT. The complete variable domain, with remaining parts taken from reference TRBV19 and TRBJ2-2, reads DGGITQSPKYLFRKEGQNVTLSCEQNLNHDAMYWYRQDPGQGLRLIYYSQIVNDFQKGDIAEGYSVSREKKESFPLTVTSAQKNPTAFYLCASSIDRGTGELFFGEGSRLTVL.

Written as DNA, the CDR3 is TGTGCCAGCAGCCGAGGGTGGGGCAATCAGCCCCAGCATTTT. Its protein product is CASSRGWGNQPQHF. The gene calls are TRBV27 and TRBJ1-5; D gene unclear. Trimming shortened V by 6 bases and J by 2 bases, and 11 bases separated the two germline ends. Germline CDR1 reads MNHEY; CDR2 reads SMNVEV (reference sequence). The CDR3 is 14 amino acids.

The chain carries TRBV30 and TRBJ1-5; 9 bases match TRBD1. The CDR3 contains 16 residues. J lost 6 bases, V lost 1 base, and 10 bases had no gene match. Germline CDR1 reads GTSNPN; CDR2 reads SVGIG (reference sequence). As DNA, the CDR3 is TGTGCCTGGAGTGGGCTACCGGGACAGGGTGGTCAGCCCCAGCATTTT. Translated, it gives CAWSGLPGQGGQPQHF.

This chain uses TRBV5-1 with TRBJ1-6, with D possibly TRBD1 on 5 matching bases. Trimming stripped 4 bases from V and 13 bases from J, with 18 bases between. This CDR3 contains 14 residues. Looked up from germline, CDR1 is SGHRS and CDR2 is YFSETQ. CDR3 nucleotide sequence: TGCGCCAGCAGCCCGGGGGGGGTCCTGTGGCCCCTCCACTTT. Its translation is CASSPGGVLWPLHF.

This clone was recorded many times. This chain links TRBV3-1 (or the pseudogene TRBV3-2) with TRBJ1-2; 9 bases match TRBD1. The V segment lost 1 base and the J segment 7 bases; nucleotides outside the gene matches: 4. Germline V gene data show CDR1 as LGHDT and CDR2 as YNNKEL (reference sequence). The CDR3 runs 14 residues. CDR3 in DNA: TGTGCCAGCAGCCAAGGGACAGGGGTTGTTGGCTACACCTTC. Protein product: CASSQGTGVVGYTF.